These 10 T cell receptor beta chains were all obtained from the same sample, sequenced in a study of T cell responses to AZD1222 COVID-19 vaccine. TCRdb's copy holds only in-frame clones and misses some; the assay was immunoSEQ multiplex PCR. The sample records about 120,000 clones, roughly 84% being singletons. The source was peripheral blood, collected 28 days after the second AZD1222 dose. The origin of the receptors is an adult who received the AZD1222 COVID-19 vaccine.

The chain uses TRBV11-2 and TRBJ2-3; D may match TRBD1 or TRBD2 (6 bases each). Trimming took 2 bases from V and 4 from J, leaving 10 bases between them. Germline V gene sequence: CDR1 SGHAT, CDR2 FQNNGV. The CDR3 consists of 14 residues. CDR3 amino acids: CASSLIRGPDTQYF. CDR3 DNA: TGTGCCAGCAGCTTAATCCGGGGGCCAGATACGCAGTATTTT.

This chain links TRBV18 with TRBJ1-2; D is unclear. There are 15 residues in the CDR3. Trimming shortened V by 0 bases and J by 0 bases, and 8 bases separated the two germline ends. Germline-derived CDR1 and CDR2 are KGHSH and LQKENI. The CDR3 DNA reads as TGTGCCAGCTCACCACCGTCCACAGCTAACTATGGCTACACCTTC. Its protein is CASSPPSTANYGYTF.

This rearrangement joins TRBV7-9 to TRBJ2-5; 11 bases fit TRBD2. Germline V lookup: CDR1 SEHNR, CDR2 FQNEAQ (reference sequence). This CDR3 has 15 residues. Trimming at V came to 1 base and at J to 7 bases, leaving 5 bases not matched to a gene. For the CDR3, the DNA is TGTGCCAGCAGCTTAGATATCCTAGCGGGAGGGACCCAGTACTTC. This encodes CASSLDILAGGTQYF.

The chain is built from TRBV4-1 and TRBJ2-7; 9 nucleotides align to TRBD1. J gave up 2 bases and V 3 bases, and 5 bases lay outside the gene matches. The germline gives CDR1 MGHRA, CDR2 YSYEKL. The CDR3 has 15 amino acids. CDR3 sequence: CASSQTGTGPYEQYF. The CDR3 DNA is TGCGCCAGCAGCCAGACCGGGACAGGGCCCTACGAGCAGTACTTC.

The chain recombines TRBV7-9 with TRBJ2-7; 10 bases match TRBD2. Trimming took 5 bases from V and 7 from J; bases not matched to a gene: 14. The length of the CDR3 is 16 residues. In germline, CDR1 is SEHNR, CDR2 FQNEAQ (reference sequence). The CDR3 nucleotides read TGTGCCAGCAGCCCCCCCGGGCTAGCGGGAGTTCGTGAGCAGTACTTC. Translation: CASSPPGLAGVREQYF.

The chain couples TRBV30 to TRBJ1-1, with D uncertain. Trimming removed 3 bases at V and 0 bases at J, with 8 bases between. This CDR3 contains 13 residues. The germline V gene has CDR1 GTSNPN and CDR2 SVGIG (reference sequence). This CDR3 is CAWRLVMNTEAFF. The CDR3 DNA sequence: TGTGCCTGGAGGTTAGTGATGAACACTGAAGCTTTCTTT.

This clone was seen only once. The rearrangement uses TRBV29-1 and TRBJ2-5; D not certain. Germline CDR1 reads SQVTM; CDR2 reads ANQGSEA. V lost 1 base and J 2 bases, leaving 2 bases between the germline ends. CDR3 length: 11 residues. CDR3 sequence: CSVEGQETQYF. The CDR3 region has the DNA TGCAGCGTTGAAGGTCAAGAGACCCAGTACTTC.

Only a few counts were recorded for this clone. The rearrangement joins TRBV4-1 to TRBJ2-5; 11 nucleotides line up with TRBD2. The ends lost 2 bases at V and 5 bases at J; junction bases unmatched: 7. CDR3 size: 16 residues. CDR1 MGHRA and CDR2 YSYEKL come from the germline V gene. DNA of the CDR3: TGCGCCAGCAGCCAAACTAGCGGGAGTGGTTGGGAGACCCAGTACTTC. Protein: CASSQTSGSGWETQYF.

The chain is built from TRBV6-2 or TRBV6-3 and TRBJ2-5, with a weak D call TRBD2 (6 bases). The CDR3 runs 16 residues. Germline CDR1 is MNHEY and CDR2 is SVGEGT. V shed 4 bases and J shed 4 bases, with 19 bases lying between them. The CDR3 DNA follows: TGTGCCAGCAGTTTGACCCCCCGGAGGGTCGGAGAGACCCAGTACTTC. This codes for CASSLTPRRVGETQYF.

This chain connects TRBV6-5 to TRBJ1-1; TRBD1 matches 7 bases. Germline CDR1 MNHEY, CDR2 SVGAGI. V was pared by 5 bases and J by 6 bases, with 6 bases of the junction left unmatched. The CDR3 has 13 residues. The DNA for the CDR3 is TGTGCCAGCAGTAAGAGGACAGGTTCTGAAGCTTTCTTT. This codes for CASSKRTGSEAFF.